This T cell receptor beta chain was found in a study of OX40 agonist ivuxolimab in advanced cancers. Study details: Every patient in dose escalation had hepatocellular carcinoma, melanoma, renal cell or head and neck cancer. Study-level points and caveats: CD8+ T cells (on average) carried more expanded clones than CD4+ T cells. Certain nonresponding patients likewise had low normalized T-cell clonal expansion.

Blood got drawn at baseline, again on cycle 4 day 1, and then on cycle 7 day 1. The repertoire was sequenced with immunoSEQ multiplex PCR; TCRdb's copy has only in-frame clones and lacks some. Counted here are fewer than 90,000 clones, about 90% occurring once; the ten biggest clones make up approximately 3%. Remarks on this clone: What it binds is unknown.

This CDR3 region has 17 residues. Trimming at V came to 1 base and at J to 7 bases, leaving 9 bases not matched to a gene. Germline V CDR1 and CDR2: KGHSH, LQKENI. The TCR comes from an adult with an advanced solid tumor such as melanoma, head and neck, liver or kidney cancer. The J gene is TRBJ1-4, the V gene TRBV18; 10 bases map to TRBD1. This sample comprised CD4+ or CD8+ T cells sorted from blood, obtained in a trial of the OX40 agonist ivuxolimab. The CDR3 loop reads CASSPQTGGGNGEKLFF. In DNA, the CDR3 is TGTGCCAGCTCACCACAGACAGGGGGCGGAAACGGTGAAAAACTGTTTTTT.